This TCR beta chain was sequenced for a study of T-cell memory formation after mild COVID-19. Study-wide background: Largely, the TCR clusters proved donor specific. Study observations and caveats: Day 15 to 85 contracting clones showed balanced CD4/CD8; day 15 to 37 expanders favored CD4+.

Turning to this clonotype: Its antigen is not identified.

Each CDR3 protein is one row after TCRdb ran MiXCR on the 5' RACE reads. Here the sample spans roughly 190,000 distinct CDR3 sequences, about 10% being singletons. Trimming removed 5 bases at V and 4 bases at J, with 15 bases between. The germline V gene has CDR1 DFQATT and CDR2 SNEGSKA (reference sequence). The CDR3 spans 14 residues. The gene calls are TRBV20-1 and TRBJ2-1, with a possible D match to TRBD2 (6 bases). Sequenced input: PBMCs or a T cell subset sorted from them (not recorded which). The receptor was derived from a man between 18 and 29 years old who had mild COVID-19 (a few samples of this study predate the infection). Cell type and time point are not known. The CDR3 bases are TGCAGTGCTGGCCGGGACTTCATATACAATGAGCAGTTCTTC. As protein: CSAGRDFIYNEQFF.